The next 6 T cell receptor beta chains were all read from a single sample in a study of cytomegalovirus exposure and HLA in healthy donors. Vbeta (60) and Jbeta (13) primers were used in the PCR. Profiling relied on immunoSEQ multiplex PCR, and the TCRdb table lists in-frame clones only, not all of them. The table includes about 160,000 clones, approximately 90% detected once. The sequenced sample was PBMCs. The source of these receptors is a woman younger than 45 in good health and CMV-seronegative.

This chain joins TRBV5-1 and TRBJ2-3; 10 bases fit TRBD1. The CDR3 is made up of 15 amino acids. V was pared by 4 bases and J by 8 bases, with 10 bases of the junction left unmatched. Germline assignment: CDR1 SGHRS and CDR2 YFSETQ. This CDR3 is CASSTRDRGFGTQYF. The CDR3 DNA reads as TGCGCCAGCAGCACCAGGGACAGGGGCTTTGGTACGCAGTATTTT.

V and J are TRBV27 and TRBJ2-1; D may be TRBD2 (6 bases). This CDR3 region has 16 residues. CDR1 and CDR2 from the germline V gene are MNHEY and SMNVEV (reference sequence). Trimming removed 3 bases from V and 0 bases from J, with 12 bases in between. CDR3 bases: TGTGCCAGCAGTTTGTTGCGGGGTGGCTCCTACAATGAGCAGTTCTTC. It codes for CASSLLRGGSYNEQFF.

As DNA, the CDR3 is TGCGCCAGCAGCCTCTCCCGGGGCAGGGGCAGCTCCTATAATTCACCCCTCCACTTT. Translated, it gives CASSLSRGRGSSYNSPLHF. The chain uses TRBV4-3 and TRBJ1-6; tentative D call: TRBD1 (6 bases). The CDR3 totals 19 residues. The germline CDR1 and CDR2 sequences are LGHNA and YSLEER. The V gene lost 4 bases and the J gene lost 0 bases, with 19 bases spanning the gap.

The rearrangement uses TRBV6-5 and TRBJ2-2, with D tentatively TRBD2 (7 bases). Germline V gene data show CDR1 as MNHEY and CDR2 as SVGAGI. Trimming stripped 7 bases from V and 8 bases from J, with 17 bases between. This CDR3 comprises 14 residues. The CDR3 reads CASKGVGGPGELFF. CDR3 in DNA: TGTGCCAGCAAGGGTGTCGGGGGGCCTGGGGAGCTGTTTTTT.

This clone was counted once. The same CDR3 is also encoded by other DNA sequences in this sample. The chain is built from TRBV6-5 and TRBJ1-6; a possible D gene is TRBD1 (6 bases). CDR3 length equals 15 residues. Germline CDR1 MNHEY, CDR2 SVGAGI. V shed 7 bases and J shed 13 bases, with 23 bases lying between them. CDR3 protein: CASTRDNMGFSPLHF. The CDR3 bases are TGTGCCAGCACCAGGGACAACATGGGATTTTCCCCCCTCCACTTT.

The chain uses TRBV7-2 and TRBJ1-3; possible D gene TRBD1, 6 bases. The germline gives CDR1 SGHTA, CDR2 FQGNSA. This CDR3 is 18 amino acids long. The V gene lost 2 bases and the J gene lost 0 bases, with 17 bases spanning the gap. CDR3 sequence (DNA): TGTGCCAGCAGCTTAAACGGCCCCCAGGGGCTCTCTGGAAACACCATATATTTT. Translating gives CASSLNGPQGLSGNTIYF.